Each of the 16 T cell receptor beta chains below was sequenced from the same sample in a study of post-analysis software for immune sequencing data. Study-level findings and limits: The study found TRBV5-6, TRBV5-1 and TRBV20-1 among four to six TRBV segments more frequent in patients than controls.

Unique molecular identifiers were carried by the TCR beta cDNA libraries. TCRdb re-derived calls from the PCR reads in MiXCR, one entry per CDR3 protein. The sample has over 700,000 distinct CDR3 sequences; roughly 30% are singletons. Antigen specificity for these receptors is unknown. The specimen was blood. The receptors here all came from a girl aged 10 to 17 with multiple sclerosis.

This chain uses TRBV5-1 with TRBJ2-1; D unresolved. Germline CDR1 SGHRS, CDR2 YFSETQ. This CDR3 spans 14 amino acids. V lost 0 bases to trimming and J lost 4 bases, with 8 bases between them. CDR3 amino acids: CASSLARLYNEQFF. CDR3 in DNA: TGCGCCAGCAGCTTGGCTAGATTATACAATGAGCAGTTCTTC.

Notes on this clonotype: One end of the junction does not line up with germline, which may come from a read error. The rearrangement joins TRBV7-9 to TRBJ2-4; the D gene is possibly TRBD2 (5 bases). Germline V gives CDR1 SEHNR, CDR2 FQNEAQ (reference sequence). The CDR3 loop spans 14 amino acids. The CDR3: CASSLKGAKTIQYF. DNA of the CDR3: TGTGCCAGCAGCTTAAAGGGAGCCAAAACCATTCAGTACTTC.

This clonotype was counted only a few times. CDR3 loop: CASSRWIQSSGANVLTF. The CDR3 DNA is TGTGCCAGCAGCCGTTGGATTCAGAGTTCTGGGGCCAACGTCCTGACTTTC. This chain uses TRBV6-1 with TRBJ2-6; D remains ambiguous. Germline CDR1 is MNHNS and CDR2 is SASEGT. V was shortened by 6 bases and J by 1 base, with 16 bases between the two germline ends. This CDR3 has 17 residues.

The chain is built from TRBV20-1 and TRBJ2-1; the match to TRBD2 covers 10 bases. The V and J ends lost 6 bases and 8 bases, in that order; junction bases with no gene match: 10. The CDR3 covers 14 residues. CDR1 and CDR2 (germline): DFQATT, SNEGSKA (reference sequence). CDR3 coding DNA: TGCAGTGCCTCCGGGACTAGCGCTTGGTATGAGCAGTTCTTC. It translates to CSASGTSAWYEQFF.

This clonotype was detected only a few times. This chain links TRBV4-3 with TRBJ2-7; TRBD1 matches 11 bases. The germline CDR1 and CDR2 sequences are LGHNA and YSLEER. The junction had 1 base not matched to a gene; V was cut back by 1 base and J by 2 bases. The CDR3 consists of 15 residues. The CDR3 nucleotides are TGCGCCAGCAGCCAAGGGGACAGGGGGGCCTACGAGCAGTACTTC. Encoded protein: CASSQGDRGAYEQYF.

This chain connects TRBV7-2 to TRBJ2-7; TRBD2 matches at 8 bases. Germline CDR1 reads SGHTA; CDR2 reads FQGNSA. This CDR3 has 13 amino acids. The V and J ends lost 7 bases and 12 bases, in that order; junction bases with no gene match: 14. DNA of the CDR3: TGTGCCAGCACACCTCGTGCGCGGGAGGATCTGTACTTC. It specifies CASTPRAREDLYF.

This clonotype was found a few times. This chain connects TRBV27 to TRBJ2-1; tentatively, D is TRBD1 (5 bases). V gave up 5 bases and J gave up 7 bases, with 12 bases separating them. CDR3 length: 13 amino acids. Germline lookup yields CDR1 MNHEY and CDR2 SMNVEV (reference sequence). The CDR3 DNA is TGTGCCAGCAGTCCCAGCGACAGAAATGAGCAGTTCTTC. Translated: CASSPSDRNEQFF.

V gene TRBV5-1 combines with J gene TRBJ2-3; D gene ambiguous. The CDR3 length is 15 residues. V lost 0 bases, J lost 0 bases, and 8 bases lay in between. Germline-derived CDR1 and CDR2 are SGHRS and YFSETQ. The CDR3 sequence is CASSLERASTDTQYF. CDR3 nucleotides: TGCGCCAGCAGCTTGGAAAGGGCTAGCACAGATACGCAGTATTTT.

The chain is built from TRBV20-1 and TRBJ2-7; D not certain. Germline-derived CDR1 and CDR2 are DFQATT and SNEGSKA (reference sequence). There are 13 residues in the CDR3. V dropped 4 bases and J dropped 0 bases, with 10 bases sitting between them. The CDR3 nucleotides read TGCAGTGCTAATAAGGGCAACTCCTACGAGCAGTACTTC. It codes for CSANKGNSYEQYF.

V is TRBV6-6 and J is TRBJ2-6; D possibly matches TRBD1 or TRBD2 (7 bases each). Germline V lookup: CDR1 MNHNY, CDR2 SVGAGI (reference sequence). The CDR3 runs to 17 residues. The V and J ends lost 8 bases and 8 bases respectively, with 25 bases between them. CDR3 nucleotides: TGTGCCAGCTGCAAGAATTCGGGGGGCAGGGGGACCAACGTCCTGACTTTC. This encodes CASCKNSGGRGTNVLTF.

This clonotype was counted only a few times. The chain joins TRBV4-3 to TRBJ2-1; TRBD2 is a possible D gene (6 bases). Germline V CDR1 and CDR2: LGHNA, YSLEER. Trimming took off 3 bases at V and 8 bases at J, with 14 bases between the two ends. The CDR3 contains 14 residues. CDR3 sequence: CASSQGRDSHEQFF. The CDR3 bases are TGCGCCAGCAGCCAGGGACGGGACTCCCATGAGCAGTTCTTC.

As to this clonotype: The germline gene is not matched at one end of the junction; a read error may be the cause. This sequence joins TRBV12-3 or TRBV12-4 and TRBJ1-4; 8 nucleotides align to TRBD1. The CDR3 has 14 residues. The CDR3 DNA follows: TGTGCCAGCAGGTTGACAGGGGTCGACGAAAAACTGTGTTTT. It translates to CASRLTGVDEKLCF.

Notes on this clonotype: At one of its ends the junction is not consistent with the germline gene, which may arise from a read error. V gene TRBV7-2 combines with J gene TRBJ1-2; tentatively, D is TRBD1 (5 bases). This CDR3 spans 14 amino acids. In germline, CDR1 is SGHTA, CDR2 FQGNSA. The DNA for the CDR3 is TGTGCCAGCAGTTCGCGGGGGATTCGCTATGGCCACACCTTC. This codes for CASSSRGIRYGHTF.

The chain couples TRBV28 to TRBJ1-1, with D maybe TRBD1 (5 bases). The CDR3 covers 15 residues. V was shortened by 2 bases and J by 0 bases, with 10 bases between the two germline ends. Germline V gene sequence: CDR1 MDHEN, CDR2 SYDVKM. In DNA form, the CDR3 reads TGTGCCAGCAGTTTAACCAGGGCTATGAACACTGAAGCTTTCTTT. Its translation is CASSLTRAMNTEAFF. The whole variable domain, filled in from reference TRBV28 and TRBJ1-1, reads DVKVTQSSRYLVKRTGEKVFLECVQDMDHENMFWYRQDPGLGLRLIYFSYDVKMKEKGDIPEGYSVSREKKERFSLILESASTNQTSMYLCASSLTRAMNTEAFFGQGTRLTVV.

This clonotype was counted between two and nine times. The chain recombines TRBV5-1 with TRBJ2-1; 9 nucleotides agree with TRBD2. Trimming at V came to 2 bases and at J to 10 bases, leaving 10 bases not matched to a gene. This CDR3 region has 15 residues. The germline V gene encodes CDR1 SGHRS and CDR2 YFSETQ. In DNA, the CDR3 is TGCGCCAGCAGCTTAAGACTAGCGGCTTTGTCGGAGCAGTTCTTC. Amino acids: CASSLRLAALSEQFF.

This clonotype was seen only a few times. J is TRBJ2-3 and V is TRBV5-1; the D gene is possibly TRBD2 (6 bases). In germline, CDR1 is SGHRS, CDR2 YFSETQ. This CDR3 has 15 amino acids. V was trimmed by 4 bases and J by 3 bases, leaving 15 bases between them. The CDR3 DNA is TGCGCCAGCAGCCTGACGGGGGTGACTACAGATACGCAGTATTTT. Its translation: CASSLTGVTTDTQYF.